The source of this T cell receptor (beta chain) is a study of CD8 T cells in Susac syndrome (dated by TCRdb to about 2019). Broadly, across the study: Whether CD8+ T cell activation and differentiation in Susac syndrome was antigen driven was tested using repertoire sequencing. The study at large found these results: The TCR sequencing and HLA analysis was acknowledged to have included a relatively small number of individuals.

RNA was extracted with the RNeasy kit and about 0.5 to 1 ug was reverse transcribed using random hexamers. TCR beta CDR3 regions were amplified with the immunoSEQ multiplex PCR assay covering 54 Vbeta and 13 Jbeta segments. To correct PCR amplification bias, a synthetic template baseline was used for both primer optimization and computational correction. Per the authors' processing: Reads were assigned to V, D and J genes according to IMGT and analyzed in immunoSEQ Analyzer, with only productive sequences retained. Clonality was computed as one minus Shannon entropy normalized by log2 of the number of productive unique sequences. For each patient and control, public and private clones were evaluated among the 100 most prevalent clones. A clone was defined as Susac-specific if it was absent from the healthy and MS cohorts, from 950 to 1,300 published viral clones and from other ImmuneACCESS disease sequences. In TCRdb, the public reads were trimmed at Q25 with fastp and aligned with MiXCR, with productive beta chains retained. Each record represents a unique CDR3 protein, reported with the most common genes and DNA among its rows. The V and J calls follow TCRdb's processing rather than the paper's. The sample table contains 90,000 to 150,000 distinct CDR3 sequences; only one count was recorded for roughly 92% of them. The ten largest clones capture more than 0.095% of the sample.

Points on this clonotype: Its antigen is currently not known. No base quality information exists; no much larger clone differs at one position.

High-throughput TCR beta sequencing profiled peripheral blood CD8+ and CD4+ T cells from healthy donors, Susac syndrome patients and multiple sclerosis patients. Healthy donors were included as age- and sex-matched controls. Bulk CD8+ and CD4+ T cells were purified by magnetic negative isolation, whereas CD8+ TEMRA cells were enriched by FACS. Blood was collected in EDTA tubes and processed within 24 hours, with PBMCs isolated through density gradient centrifugation. PBMCs intended for TCR sequencing were frozen in liquid nitrogen and were later thawed in a 37 degrees C water bath. A purity of at least 90% was achieved for sorted or isolated CD4+, CD8+ and CD8+ TEMRA cells. This sequence originates from a human donor in good health. Source material: CD4+ T cells from PBMCs.

The CDR3 protein: CAWSVSAENIQYF. The nucleotide sequence is TGTGCCTGGAGTGTATCGGCAGAAAACATTCAGTACTTC. This chain is built from TRBV30 and TRBJ2-4, with the D gene too uncertain to name. The CDR3 runs 13 amino acids, cysteine and phenylalanine included. The entry retains the CDR3 DNA only, 39 bases that are in frame from base 1. V is clipped by 0 bases and J by 5 bases, and the sequence between their germline boundaries is 8 bases long. CDR1 and CDR2 (GTSNPN, SVGIG) derive from the germline V gene (reference sequence). With all but the CDR3 taken from the reference TRBV30 and TRBJ2-4 genes, the full variable domain is: SQTIHQWPATLVQPVGSPLSLECTVEGTSNPNLYWYRQAAGRGLQLLFYSVGIGQISSEVPQNLSASRPQDRQFILSSKKLLLSDSGFYLCAWSVSAENIQYFGAGTRLSVL.